Below are 25 T cell receptor beta chains sequenced from a single sample in a study of Tregs in tolerant kidney transplant recipients. Here immunoSEQ multiplex PCR was the method, and the copy in TCRdb shows in-frame clones only, minus some. The table includes about 240,000 clones, 84% detected once. Sequenced: CD4+ T cells from blood. The origin of the receptors is a human donor in good health.

The genes are TRBV9 and TRBJ1-5; D remains unclear. CDR1 is SGDLS and CDR2 is YYNGEE in the germline V gene. This CDR3 contains 16 residues. With 4 bases removed from V and 0 bases from J, the gap between germline ends came to 14 bases. This CDR3 is CASSPDGLYSNQPQHF. The CDR3 coding sequence is TGTGCCAGCAGCCCAGACGGACTGTATAGCAATCAGCCCCAGCATTTT.

This chain joins TRBV7-9 and TRBJ2-7; D is ambiguous. The CDR3 is made up of 11 amino acids. V lost 5 bases and J 1 base, leaving 3 bases between the germline ends. Germline CDR1 reads SEHNR; CDR2 reads FQNEAQ (reference sequence). This chain's CDR3 is CASSPSYEQYF. Written as DNA, the CDR3 is TGTGCCAGCAGCCCATCCTACGAGCAGTACTTC. Based on the CDR3 plus reference TRBV7-9 and TRBJ2-7, the full variable domain is DTGVSQNPRHKITKRGQNVTFRCDPISEHNRLYWYRQTLGQGPEFLTYFQNEAQLEKSRLLSDRFSAERPKGSFSTLEIQRTEQGDSAMYLCASSPSYEQYFGPGTRLTVT.

This chain uses TRBV19 with TRBJ1-5; D remains unclear. The V end was cut by 4 bases, the J end by 5 bases, with 9 bases between. Germline V lookup: CDR1 LNHDA, CDR2 SQIVND (reference sequence). The length of the CDR3 is 13 residues. Here the CDR3 reads CASSTLLDQPQHF. In DNA, the CDR3 is TGTGCCAGTAGTACCCTATTAGATCAGCCCCAGCATTTT.

The CDR3: CASHPGTSGNDEQFF. The CDR3 bases are TGTGCCAGCCACCCCGGGACTAGCGGGAACGATGAGCAGTTCTTC. The chain is built from TRBV18 and TRBJ2-1; 13 bases line up with TRBD2. The CDR3 covers 15 residues. The junction had 9 bases not matched to a gene; V was cut back by 8 bases and J by 8 bases. The V gene's germline CDR1 is KGHSH and CDR2 LQKENI.

The chain combines TRBV5-1 with TRBJ2-3; 7 positions match TRBD2. The germline CDR1 and CDR2 sequences are SGHRS and YFSETQ. V dropped 0 bases and J dropped 3; count of bases not matched to a gene: 7. The CDR3 is 16 residues long. The CDR3 bases are TGCGCCAGCAGCTTGGGTGGTGGTAGCGGGACAGATACGCAGTATTTT. Translation gives CASSLGGGSGTDTQYF.

The V gene is TRBV7-3, the J gene TRBJ2-7; TRBD2 matches 12 bases. The germline gives CDR1 SGHTA, CDR2 FQGTGA. The V segment lost 5 bases and the J segment 3 bases; nucleotides outside the gene matches: 5. This CDR3 is built from 15 residues. The CDR3 reads CASSRLAGELYEQYF. The CDR3 DNA reads as TGTGCCAGCAGCCGACTAGCGGGGGAACTCTACGAGCAGTACTTC.

V gene TRBV2 combines with J gene TRBJ2-7, with D unclear. The CDR3 has 12 residues. V gave up 6 bases and J gave up 5 bases, with 11 bases separating them. In germline, CDR1 is SNHLY, CDR2 FYNNEI. The CDR3 DNA reads TGTGCCAGCAGAGGATCCGGGCACGAGCAGTACTTC. It translates to CASRGSGHEQYF.

The chain uses TRBV7-8 and TRBJ2-7; D gene unclear. The CDR3 is 14 residues long. Germline values: CDR1 SGHVS, CDR2 FQNEAQ. Between the trimmed V and J ends, which lost 5 bases and 2 bases, there was a span of 13 bases. The CDR3 loop is CASSVLGTAYEQYF. In nucleotides, the CDR3 is TGTGCCAGCAGCGTCCTCGGCACTGCCTACGAGCAGTACTTC.

V gene TRBV7-2 combines with J gene TRBJ2-1; D is ambiguous. This CDR3 spans 16 amino acids. Per germline, CDR1 SGHTA and CDR2 FQGNSA. V lost 1 base to trimming and J lost 0 bases, with 10 bases between them. The CDR3 loop reads CASSLGSATSYNEQFF. The CDR3 DNA sequence: TGTGCCAGCAGCTTAGGCAGCGCCACCTCCTACAATGAGCAGTTCTTC.

The J gene is TRBJ1-1, the V gene TRBV9; D gene unclear. CDR1 and CDR2 from the germline V gene are SGDLS and YYNGEE. This CDR3 is built from 13 residues. The V gene lost 3 bases and the J gene lost 0 bases, with 6 bases spanning the gap. CDR3 sequence (DNA): TGTGCCAGCAGCGCGGGGTTGAACACTGAAGCTTTCTTT. Its protein product is CASSAGLNTEAFF.

The chain is built from TRBV6-6 and TRBJ1-2; TRBD1 agrees at 7 bases. This CDR3 is built from 15 residues. CDR1 and CDR2 (germline): MNHNY, SVGAGI (reference sequence). J lost 5 bases, V lost 0 bases, and 6 bases had no gene match. The CDR3 coding sequence is TGTGCCAGCAGTTACTCAGACAGGGATCGGTATGGCTACACCTTC. Residues: CASSYSDRDRYGYTF.

This rearrangement joins TRBV29-1 to TRBJ1-1; unclear D gene. This CDR3 has 13 residues. V lost 2 bases, J lost 0 bases, and 7 bases lay in between. Germline CDR1 is SQVTM and CDR2 is ANQGSEA. The CDR3 bases are TGCAGCGTTGAATGGTACGTGAACACTGAAGCTTTCTTT. The encoded protein is CSVEWYVNTEAFF.

The chain carries TRBV5-1 and TRBJ2-1, with D uncertain. The CDR3 runs to 15 residues. Trimming took 0 bases from V and 1 from J, leaving 8 bases between them. Germline CDR1 and CDR2: SGHRS and YFSETQ. CDR3 region: CASSLAPPSYNEQFF. Written as DNA, the CDR3 is TGCGCCAGCAGCTTGGCCCCCCCTTCCTACAATGAGCAGTTCTTC.

The chain is built from TRBV4-1 and TRBJ2-7, with unresolved D. V lost 6 bases to trimming and J lost 0 bases, with 6 bases between them. This CDR3 spans 12 amino acids. CDR1 is MGHRA and CDR2 is YSYEKL in the germline V gene. The CDR3 protein is CASRGFSYEQYF. The CDR3 nucleotides read TGCGCCAGCAGAGGATTCTCCTACGAGCAGTACTTC.

This clone showed up just once. CDR3 nucleotides: TGTGCCAGTAGTATAGTGATCGCGGCAGGGAATAATTCACCCCTCCACTTT. Protein sequence: CASSIVIAAGNNSPLHF. The V call is TRBV19, the J call TRBJ1-6, with D tentatively TRBD1 (5 bases). The V gene lost 1 base and the J gene lost 5 bases, with 15 bases spanning the gap. Germline V gene data show CDR1 as LNHDA and CDR2 as SQIVND (reference sequence). This CDR3 spans 17 amino acids.

This clone occurred once. V gene TRBV6-1 combines with J gene TRBJ2-7; D may match TRBD1 or TRBD2 (5 bases each). Trimming removed 2 bases from V and 3 bases from J, with 20 bases in between. CDR3 length: 17 amino acids. Germline CDR1 reads MNHNS; CDR2 reads SASEGT. CDR3 DNA sequence: TGTGCCAGCAGTGAATATTCCCCTGGGGGTTCCTACTACGAGCAGTACTTC. It encodes CASSEYSPGGSYYEQYF.

The chain has TRBV14 and TRBJ2-5; D may be TRBD1 or TRBD2 (5 bases each). Germline values: CDR1 SGHDN, CDR2 FVKESK. V was pared by 6 bases and J by 1 base, with 12 bases between. The CDR3 contains 14 residues. Written as DNA, the CDR3 is TGTGCCAGCAGGCTCTCCGGGACCCAAGAGACCCAGTACTTC. This codes for CASRLSGTQETQYF.

V gene TRBV29-1 combines with J gene TRBJ2-1, with D uncertain. The germline V gene encodes CDR1 SQVTM and CDR2 ANQGSEA. The CDR3 consists of 15 residues. The V end lost 3 bases, the J end lost 2 bases, and 14 bases lay between the germline ends. CDR3 sequence: CSVESPGRPYNEQFF. CDR3 nucleotide sequence: TGCAGCGTTGAGTCCCCCGGTCGTCCCTACAATGAGCAGTTCTTC.

V and J are TRBV5-1 and TRBJ1-5; 7 bases align to TRBD1. CDR1 and CDR2 from the germline V gene are SGHRS and YFSETQ. The V gene end was trimmed by 5 bases and the J gene end by 3 bases; junction bases not matched to a gene: 2. The CDR3 runs to 13 residues. The CDR3 region is CASRDRDNQPQHF. The CDR3, as DNA: TGCGCCAGCAGAGACAGGGACAATCAGCCCCAGCATTTT.

The chain has TRBV6-4 and TRBJ2-6; D gene unclear. CDR3 size: 18 residues. Germline CDR1 is MRHNA and CDR2 is SNTAGT. V shed 5 bases and J shed 0 bases, with 17 bases lying between them. The CDR3 loop reads CASSRWGLPSSGANVLTF. CDR3 sequence (DNA): TGTGCCAGCAGTCGCTGGGGTTTACCTAGCTCTGGGGCCAACGTCCTGACTTTC.

The rearrangement joins TRBV7-2 to TRBJ2-6, with D perhaps matching TRBD1 or TRBD2 (5 bases each). The germline V gene has CDR1 SGHTA and CDR2 FQGNSA. This CDR3 spans 15 amino acids. V gave up 5 bases and J gave up 0 bases, with 8 bases separating them. The CDR3 spells CASSRDGSGANVLTF. In nucleotides, the CDR3 is TGTGCCAGCAGCCGGGACGGCTCTGGGGCCAACGTCCTGACTTTC.

The rearrangement joins TRBV4-1 to TRBJ2-2, with no clear D. This CDR3 comprises 16 residues. In germline, CDR1 is MGHRA, CDR2 YSYEKL. Trimming stripped 9 bases from V and 4 bases from J, with 21 bases between. The CDR3 loop reads CASQAWGRSSTGELFF. In DNA form, the CDR3 reads TGCGCCAGTCAAGCCTGGGGAAGATCGAGCACCGGGGAGCTGTTTTTT.

This clone was counted a single time. The chain joins TRBV19 to TRBJ1-3; D not resolved. Trimming removed 0 bases at V and 4 bases at J, with 4 bases between. CDR1 and CDR2 from the germline V gene are LNHDA and SQIVND (reference sequence). This CDR3 comprises 13 residues. The CDR3 here is CASSIEPGNTIYF. The DNA of the CDR3 is TGTGCCAGTAGTATAGAGCCCGGAAACACCATATATTTT.

The chain uses TRBV19 and TRBJ1-1, with D maybe TRBD1 (6 bases). V was pared by 6 bases and J by 4 bases, with 15 bases between. The length of the CDR3 is 14 residues. In germline, CDR1 is LNHDA, CDR2 SQIVND (reference sequence). The CDR3 sequence is CASSEGGYGTEAFF. CDR3 bases: TGTGCCAGTAGCGAAGGGGGGTACGGCACTGAAGCTTTCTTT.

This chain uses TRBV6-5 with TRBJ1-3; D unresolved. The V gene's germline CDR1 is MNHEY and CDR2 SVGAGI. V gave up 0 bases and J gave up 0 bases, with 9 bases separating them. This CDR3 has 16 residues. For the CDR3, the DNA is TGTGCCAGCAGTTACTCCGACGCATACTCTGGAAACACCATATATTTT. Translated, it gives CASSYSDAYSGNTIYF.